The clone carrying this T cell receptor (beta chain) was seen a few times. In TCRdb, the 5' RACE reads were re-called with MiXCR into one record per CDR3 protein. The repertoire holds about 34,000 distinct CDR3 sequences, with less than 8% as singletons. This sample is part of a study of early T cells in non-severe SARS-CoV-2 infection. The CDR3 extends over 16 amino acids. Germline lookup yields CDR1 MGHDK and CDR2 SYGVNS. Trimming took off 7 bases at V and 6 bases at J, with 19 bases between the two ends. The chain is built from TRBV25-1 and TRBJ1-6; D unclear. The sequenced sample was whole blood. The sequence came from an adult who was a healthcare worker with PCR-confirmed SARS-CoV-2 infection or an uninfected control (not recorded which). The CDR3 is CASNPGEGTSNSPLHF. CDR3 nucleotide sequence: TGTGCCAGCAACCCCGGTGAGGGCACCAGTAATTCACCCCTCCACTTT.